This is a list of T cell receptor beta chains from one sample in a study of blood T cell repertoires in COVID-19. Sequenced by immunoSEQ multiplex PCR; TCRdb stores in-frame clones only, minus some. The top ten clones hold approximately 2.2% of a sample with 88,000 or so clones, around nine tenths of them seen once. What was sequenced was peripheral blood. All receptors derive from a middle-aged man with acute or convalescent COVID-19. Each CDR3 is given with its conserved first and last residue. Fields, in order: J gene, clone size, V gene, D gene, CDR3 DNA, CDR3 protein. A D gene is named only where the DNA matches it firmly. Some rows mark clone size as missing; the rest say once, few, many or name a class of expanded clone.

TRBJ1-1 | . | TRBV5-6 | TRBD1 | TGTGCCAGCAGCGCTTTGACAGGGTTACGGCACACTGAAGCTTTCTTT | CASSALTGLRHTEAFF
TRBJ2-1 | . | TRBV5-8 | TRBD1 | TGTGCCAGCAGCTTCTTAACCGGGACAGGGGATGCAAATGAGCAGTTCTTC | CASSFLTGTGDANEQFF
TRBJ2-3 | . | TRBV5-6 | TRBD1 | TGTGCCAGCAGCTACCCGGGACAGTACACAGATACGCAGTATTTT | CASSYPGQYTDTQYF
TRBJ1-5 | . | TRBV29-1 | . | TGCAGCGTTGCCGATCGCGGGGATCAGCCCCAGCATTTT | CSVADRGDQPQHF
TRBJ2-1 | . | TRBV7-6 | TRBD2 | TGTGCCAGCAGCTTAGGCGGAGCGGGGGGTGCCCCTAGCTCCTACAATGAGCAGTTCTTC | CASSLGGAGGAPSSYNEQFF
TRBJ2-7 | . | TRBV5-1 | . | TGCGCCAGCAGCTTCGAGGCGGGTCAAAGGACCTACGAGCAGTACTTC | CASSFEAGQRTYEQYF
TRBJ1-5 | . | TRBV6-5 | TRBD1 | TGTGCCAGCAGGACGGGACAGGGGCGGCAGCCCCAGCATTTT | CASRTGQGRQPQHF
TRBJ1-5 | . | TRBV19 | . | TGTGCCAGTAGTATGGGCCGGGCAGCGGTGTCGGTGAGCAATCAGCCCCAGCATTTT | CASSMGRAAVSVSNQPQHF
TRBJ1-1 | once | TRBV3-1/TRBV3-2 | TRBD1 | TGTGCCAGCGGCCAAACAGGGGAGACTGAAGCTTTCTTT | CASGQTGETEAFF
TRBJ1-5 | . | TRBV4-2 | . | TGTGCCAGCAGCCAAGAAAGGCGACTGACTCATAGCAATCAGCCCCAGCATTTT | CASSQERRLTHSNQPQHF
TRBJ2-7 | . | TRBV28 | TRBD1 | TGTGCCAGCAGTTTATCCGGGACAGGGTCGGGTGAGCAGTACTTC | CASSLSGTGSGEQYF
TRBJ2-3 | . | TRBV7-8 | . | TGTGCCAGCAGGGGGGGAACCCTCACAGATACGCAGTATTTT | CASRGGTLTDTQYF
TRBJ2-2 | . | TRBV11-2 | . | TGTGCCAGCAGCGGGTACGCAGGAGGCACCGGGGAGCTGTTTTTT | CASSGYAGGTGELFF
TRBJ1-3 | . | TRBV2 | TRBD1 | TGTGCCAGCAGTGATTTGGCAGGGGGCCGGAACACCATATATTTT | CASSDLAGGRNTIYF
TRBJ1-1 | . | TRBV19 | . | TGTGCCAGTAGTATTCGAGGCAGTTTTAACACTGAAGCTTTCTTT | CASSIRGSFNTEAFF
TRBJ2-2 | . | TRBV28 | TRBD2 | TGTGCCAGCACCTCCGGGGGGAGGGATATAGCCGGGGAGCTGTTTTTT | CASTSGGRDIAGELFF
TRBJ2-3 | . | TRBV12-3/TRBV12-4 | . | TGTGCCAGCAGAGCGGACGGTGATACGCAGTATTTT | CASRADGDTQYF
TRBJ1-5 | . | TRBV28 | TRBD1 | TGTGCCAGCAGCCGCCGAGGGACAGGGCGTCAGCCCCAGCATTTT | CASSRRGTGRQPQHF
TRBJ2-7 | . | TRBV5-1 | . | TGCGCCAGCAGCTTGATTCAGGGCCCCAACGAGCAGTACTTC | CASSLIQGPNEQYF
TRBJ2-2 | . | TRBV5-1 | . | TGCGCCAGCAGCCCACTTACGAACACCGGGGAGCTGTTTTTT | CASSPLTNTGELFF
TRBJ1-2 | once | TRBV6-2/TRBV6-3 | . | TGTGCCAGCAGTTATATCCAAGCTTATGGCTACACCTTC | CASSYIQAYGYTF
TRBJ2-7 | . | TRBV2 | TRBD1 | TGTGCCAGCAGGGGGACAGGGGCCTACGAGCAGTACTTC | CASRGTGAYEQYF
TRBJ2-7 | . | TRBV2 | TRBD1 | TGTGCCAGCAGTAAGGACAGGGCCTACGAGCAGTACTTC | CASSKDRAYEQYF
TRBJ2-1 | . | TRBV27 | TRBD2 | TGTGCCAGCAGTTCGATAGCGGGAGTGTACAATGAGCAGTTCTTC | CASSSIAGVYNEQFF
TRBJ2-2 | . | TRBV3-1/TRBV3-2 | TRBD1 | TGTGCCAGCAGCCCGAGACAGGGAAACACCGGGGAGCTGTTTTTT | CASSPRQGNTGELFF
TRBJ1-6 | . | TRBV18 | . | TGTGCCAGCTCACCACAGGAGTATAATTCACCCCTCCACTTT | CASSPQEYNSPLHF
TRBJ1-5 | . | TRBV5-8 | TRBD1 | TGTGCCAGCAGCCGACAGGGTTCTCGGAATCAGCCCCAGCATTTT | CASSRQGSRNQPQHF
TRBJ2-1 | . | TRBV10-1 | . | TGCGCCAGCAGTCAGGCCTATGGGAATGAGCAGTTCTTC | CASSQAYGNEQFF
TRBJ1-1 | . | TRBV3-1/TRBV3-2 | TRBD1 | TGTGCCAGCAGCTACCGGGACAGGGACTCTGAAGCTTTCTTT | CASSYRDRDSEAFF
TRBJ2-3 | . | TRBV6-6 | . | TGTGCCAGCACTAGTTCGCGCACAGATACGCAGTATTTT | CASTSSRTDTQYF
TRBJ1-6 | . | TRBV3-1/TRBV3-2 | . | TGTGCCAGCAGCCAGGGGGGAAGAGGGAATTCACCCCTCCACTTT | CASSQGGRGNSPLHF
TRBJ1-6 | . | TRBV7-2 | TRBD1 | TGTGCCAGCAGCGGGCCGACAGGGATTAATTCACCCCTCCACTTT | CASSGPTGINSPLHF
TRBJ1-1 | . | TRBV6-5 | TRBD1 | TGTGCCAGCAGTTACGGGACAGGGCACACTGAAGCTTTCTTT | CASSYGTGHTEAFF
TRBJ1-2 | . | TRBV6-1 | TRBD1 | TGTGCCAGCAGTGTTTACGGACAGGGGCGGGAAGGGTATGGCTACACCTTC | CASSVYGQGREGYGYTF
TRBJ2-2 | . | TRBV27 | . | TGTGCCAGCAGTTACATATTCCGGACAAGCAGCGCTACGCTCAAGACCGGGGAGCTGTTTTTT | CASSYIFRTSSATLKTGELFF
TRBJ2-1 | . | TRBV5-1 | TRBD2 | TGCGCCACCCGCAGTTCCAGCGGGAGGGCCGGACCCTACAATGAGCAGTTCTTC | CATRSSSGRAGPYNEQFF
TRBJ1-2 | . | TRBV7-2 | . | TGTGCCAGCAGCTTAGATGGGGGCTGGGGCTACACCTTC | CASSLDGGWGYTF
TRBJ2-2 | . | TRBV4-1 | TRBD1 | TGCGCCAGCAGCCAAGGGTATTTGGGTGGGGGACAGTCTACCGGGGAGCTGTTTTTT | CASSQGYLGGGQSTGELFF
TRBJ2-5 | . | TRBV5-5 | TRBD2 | TGTGCCAGCAGCAGACTAGCGGGGGCTCTCCAAGAGACCCAGTACTTC | CASSRLAGALQETQYF
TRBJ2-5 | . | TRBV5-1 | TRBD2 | TGCGCCAGCAGCCTCGGACTAGCGGGGGCCGGGACCCAGTACTTC | CASSLGLAGAGTQYF
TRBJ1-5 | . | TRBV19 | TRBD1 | TGTGCCAGTAATCCGGGACAGCTTAGCAATCAGCCCCAGCATTTT | CASNPGQLSNQPQHF
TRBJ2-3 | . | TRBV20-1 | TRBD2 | TGCAGTGCTAGTGACCGCGGGACTAGGGGGGGTATGAATACGCAGTATTTT | CSASDRGTRGGMNTQYF
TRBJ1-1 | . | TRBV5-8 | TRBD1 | TGTGCCAGCAGCACCCGAGACAGGGGATCTGGAGCTTTCTTT | CASSTRDRGSGAFF
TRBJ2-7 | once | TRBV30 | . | TGTGCCTGGAGTGTTGAGTACGGTGACGAGCAGTACTTC | CAWSVEYGDEQYF
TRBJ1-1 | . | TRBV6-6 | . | TGTGCCAGCAGTTACTCCGGGAGGAAGGCTTTCTTT | CASSYSGRKAFF
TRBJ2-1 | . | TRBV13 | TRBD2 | TGTGCCAGCAGCTTAGTGGTGGGAGGGTTCTACAATGAGCAGTTCTTC | CASSLVVGGFYNEQFF
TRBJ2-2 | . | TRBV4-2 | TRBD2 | TGTGCCAGCAGCCAAGGGACTAGCGAGAACACCGGGGAGCTGTTTTTT | CASSQGTSENTGELFF
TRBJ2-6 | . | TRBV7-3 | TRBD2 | TGTGCCAGCAGTTACCCGGGACTAGCGGGAGCTGGTGGGGCCAACGTCCTGACTTTC | CASSYPGLAGAGGANVLTF
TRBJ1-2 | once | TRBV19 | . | TGTGCCAGTAGTATTTCTGGGGAGAACGGCTATGGCTACACCTTC | CASSISGENGYGYTF
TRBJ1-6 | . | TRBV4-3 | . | TGCGCCAGCAGCCAAGGAGGGGCAGGACAGATTAATTCACCCCTCCACTTT | CASSQGGAGQINSPLHF
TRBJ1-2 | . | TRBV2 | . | TGTGCCAGCAGTGACAGGACTGGAGTATATGGCTACACCTTC | CASSDRTGVYGYTF
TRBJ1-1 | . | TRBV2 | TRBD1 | TGTGCCAGCAGTCTACAGACAGGGACCACTGAAGCTTTCTTT | CASSLQTGTTEAFF
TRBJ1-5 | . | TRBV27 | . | TGTGCCAGCAGCCCCGTTGGCAATCAGCCCCAGCATTTT | CASSPVGNQPQHF
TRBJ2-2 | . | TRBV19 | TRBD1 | TGTGCCAGTACCTCGACAGGGGAAACCGGGGAGCTGTTTTTT | CASTSTGETGELFF
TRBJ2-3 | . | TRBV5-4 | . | TGTGCCAGCAGCCCCGGGACTCCCGAAGATACGCAGTATTTT | CASSPGTPEDTQYF
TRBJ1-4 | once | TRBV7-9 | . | TGTGCCAGCCGGCCCAGGGCGAATGAAAAACTGTTTTTT | CASRPRANEKLFF
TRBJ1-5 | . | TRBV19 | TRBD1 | TGTGCCAGTACCTCCTACGGGGGGACAGGGTCTAATCAGCCCCAGCATTTT | CASTSYGGTGSNQPQHF
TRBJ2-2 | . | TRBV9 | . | TGTGCCAGCAGCGCCGGACTGAACACCGGGGAGCTGTTTTTT | CASSAGLNTGELFF
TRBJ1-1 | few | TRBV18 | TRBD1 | TGTGCCAGCTCACCGAAGCTAGGACAGGGGAACACTGAAGCTTTCTTT | CASSPKLGQGNTEAFF